This passage covers 20 T cell receptor beta chains from one sample sequenced in a study of response to subunit inactivated influenza vaccine. Using its own MiXCR run on the RT-PCR reads, TCRdb lists one record per CDR3 protein. The sample holds about 500,000 distinct CDR3 sequences, 15% to 20% seen once. Here the sequenced sample was CD4+ T cells sorted from PBMCs, taken less than 30 months after vaccination. The receptors derive from a man between 50 and 75 years old who received an inactivated influenza vaccine.

The V call is TRBV4-3, the J call TRBJ2-6, with a tentative D call TRBD1 (5 bases). Germline values: CDR1 LGHNA, CDR2 YSLEER. Trimming shortened V by 0 bases and J by 2 bases, and 11 bases separated the two germline ends. The CDR3 runs to 17 residues. The CDR3 protein is CASSQDAAGPGANVLTF. CDR3 nucleotides: TGCGCCAGCAGCCAAGATGCGGCAGGGCCTGGGGCCAACGTCCTGACTTTC.

There are many counts of this clonotype. The chain couples TRBV5-1 to TRBJ2-1; no definite D call. Germline V gene lookup returns CDR1 SGHRS and CDR2 YFSETQ. The length of the CDR3 is 16 residues. V was clipped by 2 bases and J by 0 bases, with 12 bases between them. CDR3 region: CASSFMASSSYNEQFF. The CDR3 bases are TGCGCCAGCAGCTTCATGGCGTCCAGCTCCTACAATGAGCAGTTCTTC. Drawing the rest from reference TRBV5-1 and TRBJ2-1, the complete variable domain is KAGVTQTPRYLIKTRGQQVTLSCSPISGHRSVSWYQQTPGQGLQFLFEYFSETQRNKGNFPGRFSGRQFSNSRSEMNVSTLELGDSALYLCASSFMASSSYNEQFFGPGTRLTVL.

This clonotype was detected only a few times. This chain connects TRBV5-1 to TRBJ2-1; 8 positions agree with TRBD2. The ends lost 4 bases at V and 5 bases at J; junction bases unmatched: 8. This CDR3 spans 15 amino acids. The germline V gene encodes CDR1 SGHRS and CDR2 YFSETQ. The chain's CDR3 is CASSTGLVPNNEQFF. As DNA, the CDR3 is TGCGCCAGCAGCACGGGACTAGTCCCCAACAATGAGCAGTTCTTC.

This clonotype has a count of ten or more. The rearrangement uses TRBV20-1 and TRBJ2-2; tentative D call: TRBD2 (6 bases). The CDR3 length is 14 residues. Germline CDR1 is DFQATT and CDR2 is SNEGSKA (reference sequence). As DNA, the CDR3 is TGCAGCGCGTCCGGGACTCTGAACACCGGGGAGCTGTTTTTT. Translated: CSASGTLNTGELFF.

The chain uses TRBV20-1 and TRBJ1-2, with a tentative D call TRBD1 (5 bases). Germline V gives CDR1 DFQATT, CDR2 SNEGSKA (reference sequence). Trimming removed 5 bases at V and 5 bases at J, with 15 bases between. The CDR3 is 13 residues long. This chain's CDR3 is CSAAPWGMYGYTF. The CDR3 bases are TGCAGTGCTGCCCCTTGGGGGATGTATGGCTACACCTTC.

This clonotype has ten or more counts. One end of the junction varies from germline; a read error may be responsible. The rearrangement joins TRBV6-1 to TRBJ2-7, with D hard to call. Germline values: CDR1 MNHNS, CDR2 SASEGT. CDR3 size: 12 residues. CDR3 region: CASREGSYEQYF. In DNA form, the CDR3 reads TGTGCCAGCAGGGAAGGCTCCTACGAGCAGTACTTC.

Only a few counts were recorded for this clonotype. This chain joins TRBV20-1 and TRBJ2-3; TRBD1 might be the D (6 bases). Germline V gene sequence: CDR1 DFQATT, CDR2 SNEGSKA (reference sequence). The V end lost 6 bases, the J end lost 6 bases, and 16 bases lay between the germline ends. The CDR3 extends over 13 amino acids. CDR3 sequence (DNA): TGCAGTGCGACAGGCCCGGGTGTCGATACGCAGTATTTT. Translating gives CSATGPGVDTQYF.

J is TRBJ2-1 and V is TRBV6-6; no firm D call. Germline V CDR1 and CDR2: MNHNY, SVGAGI (reference sequence). V was pared by 2 bases and J by 7 bases, with 6 bases between. The CDR3 has 12 amino acids. The CDR3 nucleotides read TGTGCCAGCAGTTACCTGGAGAATGAGCAGTTCTTC. It is translated as CASSYLENEQFF.

This clonotype occurred a few times. The chain uses TRBV20-1 and TRBJ2-1; TRBD2 matches 11 bases. J lost 9 bases, V lost 4 bases, and 8 bases had no gene match. In germline, CDR1 is DFQATT, CDR2 SNEGSKA (reference sequence). The CDR3 has 14 residues. The CDR3 loop is CSATGTSGAAEQFF. In nucleotides, the CDR3 is TGCAGTGCTACCGGGACTAGCGGAGCGGCTGAGCAGTTCTTC.

There are many counts of this clonotype. V and J are TRBV24-1 and TRBJ2-1; 7 positions agree with TRBD1. Trimming cost V 3 bases and J 12 bases; bases outside gene matches: 7. The CDR3 totals 13 residues. The germline V gene encodes CDR1 KGHDR and CDR2 SFDVKD. In DNA, the CDR3 is TGTGCCACCAGTGATCCTACGACAGGGCTGCAGTTCTTC. It codes for CATSDPTTGLQFF.

This clonotype appeared a few times. The chain couples TRBV7-9 to TRBJ1-6, with 9 positions matching TRBD1. The germline gives CDR1 SEHNR, CDR2 FQNEAQ (reference sequence). The V segment lost 5 bases and the J segment 6 bases; nucleotides outside the gene matches: 5. The CDR3 spans 15 residues. CDR3 nucleotide sequence: TGTGCCAGCAGCGCCTCGGGACAGGGTAATTCACCCCTCCACTTT. This encodes CASSASGQGNSPLHF.

The chain joins TRBV7-9 to TRBJ2-7; D gene unclear. This CDR3 is built from 12 residues. Germline V gives CDR1 SEHNR, CDR2 FQNEAQ (reference sequence). V was shortened by 2 bases and J by 3 bases, with 5 bases between the two germline ends. In DNA form, the CDR3 reads TGTGCCAGCAGCTTAAATCTCTACGAGCAGTACTTC. Encoded protein: CASSLNLYEQYF.

The chain carries TRBV6-2 or TRBV6-3 and TRBJ2-1, with 9 nucleotides matching TRBD1. Germline values: CDR1 MNHEY, CDR2 SVGEGT. Germline trimming cut 5 bases from V and 7 bases from J; bases unmatched to any gene: 12. The CDR3 loop spans 16 amino acids. The DNA of the CDR3 is TGTGCCAGCAGTCGCCACACCGCCGGGACAGGGAATGAGCAGTTCTTC. Protein: CASSRHTAGTGNEQFF.

This clonotype was seen more than once but under ten times. The rearrangement links TRBV20-1 to TRBJ2-1, with D possibly called TRBD1 or TRBD2 (5 bases each). V lost 1 base, J lost 7 bases, and 14 bases lay in between. This CDR3 contains 14 residues. Germline CDR1 and CDR2: DFQATT and SNEGSKA (reference sequence). CDR3 in DNA: TGCAGTGCTAGAGGGGGGAACTCTAGGAATGAGCAGTTCTTC. The encoded protein is CSARGGNSRNEQFF.

This clonotype occurred a few times. This chain connects TRBV7-2 to TRBJ2-3; 7 bases match TRBD2. J lost 7 bases, V lost 1 base, and 5 bases had no gene match. CDR1 SGHTA and CDR2 FQGNSA come from the germline V gene. The CDR3 is 14 amino acids. CDR3 region: CASSLVRAGHTQYF. CDR3 nucleotides: TGTGCCAGCAGCTTAGTACGAGCGGGGCATACGCAGTATTTT.

The J gene is TRBJ2-3, the V gene TRBV29-1, with D possibly TRBD2 on 5 matching bases. V gave up 6 bases and J gave up 4 bases, with 17 bases separating them. Germline CDR1 is SQVTM and CDR2 is ANQGSEA. The CDR3 totals 14 residues. The CDR3: CSVGGASSPDTQYF. The DNA of the CDR3 is TGCAGCGTGGGCGGAGCTAGCTCCCCAGATACGCAGTATTTT.

The chain carries TRBV6-1 and TRBJ2-3; the D is unclear. The CDR3 loop spans 13 amino acids. Trimming stripped 7 bases from V and 1 base from J, with 9 bases between. Germline V gene sequence: CDR1 MNHNS, CDR2 SASEGT. CDR3 nucleotide sequence: TGTGCCAGCACGATGGTGGGCACAGATACGCAGTATTTT. It translates to CASTMVGTDTQYF.

The sample holds a few counts of this clonotype. This chain joins TRBV27 and TRBJ2-7; 8 nucleotides line up with TRBD1. CDR1 is MNHEY, CDR2 SMNVEV, per germline (reference sequence). V lost 1 base, J lost 2 bases, and 10 bases stayed unmatched. This CDR3 has 17 residues. The CDR3 sequence is CASSLLSGGTGAYEQYF. The CDR3 coding sequence is TGTGCCAGCAGTTTATTGTCCGGCGGGACAGGAGCCTACGAGCAGTACTTC.

The chain employs TRBV12-3 or TRBV12-4 and TRBJ2-3; TRBD2 is a possible D gene (7 bases). The CDR3 is 13 amino acids. V gave up 6 bases and J gave up 8 bases, with 15 bases separating them. CDR3 sequence (DNA): TGTGCCAGCAGCAAAAGAGGGGGGGGTACGCAGTATTTT. Amino acids: CASSKRGGGTQYF.

This clonotype has more than one count but fewer than ten. The rearrangement links TRBV10-3 to TRBJ1-2, with D maybe TRBD1 (5 bases). Germline CDR1 is ENHRY and CDR2 is SYGVKD. The CDR3 contains 13 residues. V lost 7 bases, J lost 6 bases, and 15 bases lay in between. The CDR3 loop is CAITPGYPDGYTF. The CDR3 nucleotides read TGTGCCATCACCCCAGGGTATCCGGATGGCTACACCTTC.